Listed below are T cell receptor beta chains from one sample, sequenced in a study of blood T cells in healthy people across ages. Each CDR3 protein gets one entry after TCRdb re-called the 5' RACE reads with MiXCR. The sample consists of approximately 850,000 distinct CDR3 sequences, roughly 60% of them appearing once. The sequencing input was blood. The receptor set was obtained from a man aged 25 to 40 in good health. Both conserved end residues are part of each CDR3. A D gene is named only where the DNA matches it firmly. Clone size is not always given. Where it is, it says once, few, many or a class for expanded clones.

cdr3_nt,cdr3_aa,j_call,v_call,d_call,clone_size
TGCAGTGCTAGGGGGCAGGGGGCTTACTATGGCTACACCTTC,CSARGQGAYYGYTF,TRBJ1-2,TRBV20-1,TRBD1,few
TGTGCCACCAGCAGAGCCCCGGGAGTGAGCTCCTACAATGAGCAGTTCTTC,CATSRAPGVSSYNEQFF,TRBJ2-1,TRBV15,.,.
TGCGCCAGCAGCTTAGGCCCCCCTGTGACTAGCACAGATACGCAGTATTTT,CASSLGPPVTSTDTQYF,TRBJ2-3,TRBV5-1,.,.
TGTGCCACCACTACAAGGACGGTCCAAGAGACCCAGTACTTC,CATTTRTVQETQYF,TRBJ2-5,TRBV3-1,.,.
TGTGCCATCACCGAAAGGGAGTTGGGTGGCTACACCTTC,CAITERELGGYTF,TRBJ1-2,TRBV10-3,.,.
TGTGCCATCAGTGAAGATGGTCCCTTCGACAGGGGAAGAATTAACTATGGCTACACCTTC,CAISEDGPFDRGRINYGYTF,TRBJ1-2,TRBV10-3,TRBD1,.
TGTGCCAGCAGCCAATCGCGGGGGCCCTACTACGAGCAGTACTTC,CASSQSRGPYYEQYF,TRBJ2-7,TRBV14,.,.
TGTGCCAGCTTAGCGGGGAACTACAATGAGCAGTTCTTC,CASLAGNYNEQFF,TRBJ2-1,TRBV2,TRBD2,.
TGCAGTGCAAGCGGCGGGACGACGCAAGAGACCCAGTACTTC,CSASGGTTQETQYF,TRBJ2-5,TRBV20-1,.,once
TGCAGTGGCGGGAAGGTTGCCTACAATGAGCAGTTCTTC,CSGGKVAYNEQFF,TRBJ2-1,TRBV20-1,.,.
TGTGCCAGCAGCTACTGGCTACGAGGAGGCACAGATACGCAGTATTTT,CASSYWLRGGTDTQYF,TRBJ2-3,TRBV7-2,.,few
TGTGCCAGCAGTTACCGGAGAGGACCTAACTATGGCTACACCTTC,CASSYRRGPNYGYTF,TRBJ1-2,TRBV6-2/TRBV6-3,.,.
TGTGCCAGCAGCTTAGAGGGGGGCCGATCAGAGACCCAGTACTTC,CASSLEGGRSETQYF,TRBJ2-5,TRBV7-2,.,once
TGTGCCAGCAGCTTATTACAGACCCAGTACTTC,CASSLLQTQYF,TRBJ2-5,TRBV7-2,.,few
TGTGCCAGCAGCCCTAAGACAGGGGGCGACGAGCAGTACTTC,CASSPKTGGDEQYF,TRBJ2-7,TRBV4-2,TRBD1,once
TGCAGTGCGTATGCGCCGGGATTCTACGAGCAGTACTTC,CSAYAPGFYEQYF,TRBJ2-7,TRBV20-1,.,.
TGCAGTTCACCGAATGACAGGGGTGGCTACACCTTC,CSSPNDRGGYTF,TRBJ1-2,TRBV20-1,TRBD1,.
TGTGCCAGCAGTTGGATGGGCCTTCCAGAGACCCAGTACTTC,CASSWMGLPETQYF,TRBJ2-5,TRBV6-1,.,.
TGTGCCAGCAGCCAAGATTGGCGAGCGGAAACAGATACGCAGTATTTT,CASSQDWRAETDTQYF,TRBJ2-3,TRBV4-2,.,.
TGCGCCAGCAGCTTGTTATTCCGCGAAGGCAGGGGGAACTATAATTCACCCCTCCACTTT,CASSLLFREGRGNYNSPLHF,TRBJ1-6,TRBV5-1,TRBD1,.
TGTGCCAGCAGTCCCACCCGCAGTCTTGCAGGGCGTGTGGAAAAACTGTTTTTT,CASSPTRSLAGRVEKLFF,TRBJ1-4,TRBV12-3/TRBV12-4,.,.
TGCGCCAGCAGCTTGGCCGGCGGGGCCACTGAAGCTTTCTTT,CASSLAGGATEAFF,TRBJ1-1,TRBV5-1,.,.
TGCAGTGTTATCACCCGCTGGGGGGGCGTTGGCTACACCTTC,CSVITRWGGVGYTF,TRBJ1-2,TRBV20-1,.,few
TGTGCCAGCAGCTCGAGCGGGGGGAACGAGCAGTACTTC,CASSSSGGNEQYF,TRBJ2-7,TRBV11-3,TRBD2,.
TGCAGTGCCAGGGGACTAGCGGGGGTTAATGAGCAGTTCTTC,CSARGLAGVNEQFF,TRBJ2-1,TRBV20-1,TRBD2,.
TGCGCCAGCGGCGATAGAATGAATTCACCCCTCCACTTT,CASGDRMNSPLHF,TRBJ1-6,TRBV10-2,.,few
TGTGCCAGCAGCTTATCGGGATCGGGGAGGTACAATGAGCAGTTCTTC,CASSLSGSGRYNEQFF,TRBJ2-1,TRBV7-2,.,.
TGTGCCAGCAGCTACGGGAGAGCCCGAACAACGTTCTTC,CASSYGRARTTFF,TRBJ2-1,TRBV3-1,.,.
TGCAGTGCTAGTTATTCCGGGTCCTACAATGAGCAGTTCTTC,CSASYSGSYNEQFF,TRBJ2-1,TRBV20-1,.,.
TGTGCCAGCAGTTTGAGCCTGGTAGGCCGTCCAGGGCCGGAGACCTACGAGCAGTACTTC,CASSLSLVGRPGPETYEQYF,TRBJ2-7,TRBV6-2/TRBV6-3,.,.
TGTGCCAGCTCACCACCGGAGACCTACGAGCAGTACTTC,CASSPPETYEQYF,TRBJ2-7,TRBV18,.,.
TGCAGTGCTAGACCCTCCGGACAGAGCCACGAGCAGTACTTC,CSARPSGQSHEQYF,TRBJ2-7,TRBV20-1,.,once
TGCGCCAGCAGCCAAGGACGGGCGACGGGGTACTACAATGAGCAGTTCTTC,CASSQGRATGYYNEQFF,TRBJ2-1,TRBV4-3,.,.
TGTGCCAGCAATGGGCAGGGGGCTATGAACACTGAAGCTTTCTTT,CASNGQGAMNTEAFF,TRBJ1-1,TRBV9,TRBD1,.
TGTGCCAGCAGTCTAGAGGAAGGAAACATTCAGTACTTC,CASSLEEGNIQYF,TRBJ2-4,TRBV2,.,.
TGTGCCAGCAGCGTAGTGTCGGGCGGAGATACGCAGTATTTT,CASSVVSGGDTQYF,TRBJ2-3,TRBV7-2,.,many
TGTGCCAGCAGCTTAGAGGATGAGGGAGGCCATGAGCAGTTCTTC,CASSLEDEGGHEQFF,TRBJ2-1,TRBV7-9,.,few
TGTGCCAGCAGACGAGGGGAAGAGAGCTATGGCTACACCTTC,CASRRGEESYGYTF,TRBJ1-2,TRBV7-9,.,few
TGTGCCAGCAGCTCTAGCCGGAACTACTCCGAGCAGTACTTC,CASSSSRNYSEQYF,TRBJ2-7,TRBV11-2,.,.
TGTGCCAGCAGCCAAGGGGGGGTTTCTAGTGGAGAGACCCAGTACTTC,CASSQGGVSSGETQYF,TRBJ2-5,TRBV14,.,few
TGTGCCAGCAGCGTGGGTGGGCCCCAGCATTTT,CASSVGGPQHF,TRBJ1-5,TRBV6-6,.,few
TGTGCCAGCAGTTACGCCTACGGGACAGAGAATTCACCCCTCCACTTT,CASSYAYGTENSPLHF,TRBJ1-6,TRBV6-2/TRBV6-3,TRBD1,few
TGTGCCAGCTCGGGGCGGGAAAATTCCAATGAGCAGTTCTTC,CASSGRENSNEQFF,TRBJ2-1,TRBV12-3/TRBV12-4,.,few
TGTGCCAGCCACAGGGCCGGGACTAGCGACGGCGAGCAGTACTTC,CASHRAGTSDGEQYF,TRBJ2-7,TRBV25-1,TRBD2,.